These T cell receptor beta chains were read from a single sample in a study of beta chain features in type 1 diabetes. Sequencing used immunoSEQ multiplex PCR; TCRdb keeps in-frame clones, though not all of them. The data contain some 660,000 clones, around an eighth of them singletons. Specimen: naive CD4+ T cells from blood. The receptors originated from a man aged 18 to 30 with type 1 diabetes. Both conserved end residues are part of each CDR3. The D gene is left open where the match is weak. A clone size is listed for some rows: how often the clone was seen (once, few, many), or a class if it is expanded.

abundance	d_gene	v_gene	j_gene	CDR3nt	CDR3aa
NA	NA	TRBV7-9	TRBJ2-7	TGTGCCAGCAGCTTATCGGGGGGCAATAACGAGCAGTACTTC	CASSLSGGNNEQYF
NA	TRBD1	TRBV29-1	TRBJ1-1	TGCAGCGTCTATCTACGGGACAGTTTGAACACTGAAGCTTTCTTT	CSVYLRDSLNTEAFF
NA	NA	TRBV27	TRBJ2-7	TGTGCCAGCAAAAAAAGGGGTGCCTACGAGCAGTACTTC	CASKKRGAYEQYF
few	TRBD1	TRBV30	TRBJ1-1	TGTGCCTGGAATCAACAGGGGGCCACTGAAGCTTTCTTT	CAWNQQGATEAFF
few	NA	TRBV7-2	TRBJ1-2	TGTGCCAGCAGCCCGCCTGGAGGATGGTCCTACACCTTC	CASSPPGGWSYTF
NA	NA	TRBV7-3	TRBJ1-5	TGTGCCAGCAGCTTCGGGAGCAATCAGCCCCAGCATTTT	CASSFGSNQPQHF
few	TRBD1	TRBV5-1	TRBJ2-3	TGCGCCAGCAGCTCCCGACAGGGATCCACAGATACGCAGTATTTT	CASSSRQGSTDTQYF
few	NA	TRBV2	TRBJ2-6	TGTGCCAGCAGAATCTCTGGGGCCAACGTCCTGACTTTC	CASRISGANVLTF
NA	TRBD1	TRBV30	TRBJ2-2	TGTGCCTGGAAATCGGGACAGCGAGGGAACACCGGGGAGCTGTTTTTT	CAWKSGQRGNTGELFF
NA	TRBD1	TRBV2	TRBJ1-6	TGTGCCAGCAGCGTCTCGGGACAGAGTAATTCACCCCTCCACTTT	CASSVSGQSNSPLHF